This entry lists 26 T cell receptor beta chains sequenced from one sample in a study of CD8+ T cells in alopecia areata. RNA extraction and reverse transcription yielded cDNA as sequencing template. The protocol was immunoSEQ multiplex PCR, while the TCRdb copy is restricted to in-frame clones and leaves out a portion. The sample lists roughly 250,000 clones; under 70% were seen once. Sequencing was performed on CD4+ T cells sorted from blood, taken at week 0. Receptors originate from a human donor with alopecia areata.

The J gene is TRBJ2-1, the V gene TRBV9, with D perhaps TRBD1 or TRBD2 (5 bases each). Per the germline V gene, CDR1 is SGDLS and CDR2 is YYNGEE. This CDR3 comprises 13 residues. The V gene lost 4 bases and the J gene lost 8 bases, with 13 bases spanning the gap. CDR3 region: CASSPGATDEQFF. The CDR3, as DNA: TGTGCCAGCAGCCCCGGGGCCACCGATGAGCAGTTCTTC.

This chain links TRBV6-5 with TRBJ1-1, with 7 bases lining up with TRBD1. The germline V gene encodes CDR1 MNHEY and CDR2 SVGAGI. The CDR3 consists of 13 residues. The V gene end was trimmed by 8 bases and the J gene end by 3 bases; junction bases not matched to a gene: 6. Written as DNA, the CDR3 is TGTGCCAGCCTAGACAGGGCTTACACTGAAGCTTTCTTT. This codes for CASLDRAYTEAFF.

This clone was observed a few times. J is TRBJ2-7 and V is TRBV5-1; D remains ambiguous. The CDR3 has 12 residues. Between the trimmed V and J ends, which lost 4 bases and 4 bases, there was a span of 9 bases. Germline V gene lookup returns CDR1 SGHRS and CDR2 YFSETQ. The CDR3 spells CASSGQMYEQYF. In DNA form, the CDR3 reads TGCGCCAGCAGCGGGCAGATGTACGAGCAGTACTTC.

The chain links TRBV13 to TRBJ1-1; weak D call: TRBD1 (5 bases). Germline assignment: CDR1 PRHDT and CDR2 FYEKMQ (reference sequence). The V end lost 5 bases, the J end lost 6 bases, and 13 bases lay between the germline ends. The CDR3 runs 13 residues. Here the CDR3 DNA reads TGTGCCAGCAGCACGACCGGGGGAGCTGAAGCTTTCTTT. Its translation is CASSTTGGAEAFF.

This clone has a handful of counts. The chain recombines TRBV29-1 with TRBJ1-1; D is undetermined. CDR3 length: 11 residues. In germline, CDR1 is SQVTM, CDR2 ANQGSEA. Trimming took 5 bases from V and 1 from J, leaving 5 bases between them. CDR3 loop: CSVPGNTEAFF. The CDR3 nucleotides read TGCAGCGTTCCCGGGAACACTGAAGCTTTCTTT.

This chain connects TRBV29-1 to TRBJ1-1, with D possibly matching TRBD1 (6 bases). Germline-derived CDR1 and CDR2 are SQVTM and ANQGSEA. CDR3 size: 14 residues. V gave up 5 bases and J gave up 0 bases, with 13 bases separating them. The DNA of the CDR3 is TGCAGCGTTACCGGAACAGGGCTGAACACTGAAGCTTTCTTT. This sequence encodes CSVTGTGLNTEAFF. Full variable domain (outside the CDR3, taken from reference TRBV29-1 and TRBJ1-1): SAVISQKPSRDICQRGTSLTIQCQVDSQVTMMFWYRQQPGQSLTLIATANQGSEATYESGFVIDKFPISRPNLTFSTLTVSNMSPEDSSIYLCSVTGTGLNTEAFFGQGTRLTVV.

V usage is TRBV4-2 and J usage is TRBJ1-5; D perhaps matches TRBD1 (5 bases). CDR3 length: 15 residues. The V and J ends lost 0 bases and 7 bases respectively, with 13 bases between them. CDR1 and CDR2 (germline): LGHNA, YNFKEQ. This chain's CDR3 is CASSQEIGAGQPQHF. CDR3 DNA: TGTGCCAGCAGCCAAGAAATAGGGGCGGGACAGCCCCAGCATTTT.

The chain uses TRBV5-1 and TRBJ1-6, with no clear D. V was pared by 0 bases and J by 0 bases, with 7 bases between. Germline CDR1 SGHRS, CDR2 YFSETQ. This CDR3 comprises 16 residues. DNA for the CDR3: TGCGCCAGCAGCTTGGCCTTAAGCTCCTATAATTCACCCCTCCACTTT. This sequence encodes CASSLALSSYNSPLHF.

This rearrangement joins TRBV30 to TRBJ1-5, with D unresolved. This CDR3 is 13 amino acids long. The V gene's germline CDR1 is GTSNPN and CDR2 SVGIG (reference sequence). Trimming removed 2 bases at V and 6 bases at J, with 11 bases between. CDR3 loop: CAWSRREGQPQHF. DNA of the CDR3: TGTGCCTGGAGTAGAAGGGAGGGTCAGCCCCAGCATTTT. Combining the CDR3 with reference TRBV30 and TRBJ1-5 gives the whole variable domain SQTIHQWPATLVQPVGSPLSLECTVEGTSNPNLYWYRQAAGRGLQLLFYSVGIGQISSEVPQNLSASRPQDRQFILSSKKLLLSDSGFYLCAWSRREGQPQHFGDGTRLSIL.

The chain combines TRBV30 with TRBJ2-3; D is perhaps TRBD2 (6 bases). This CDR3 has 16 residues. The germline V gene encodes CDR1 GTSNPN and CDR2 SVGIG (reference sequence). Trimming stripped 1 base from V and 0 bases from J, with 14 bases between. The CDR3 reads CAWSDQSGFSTDTQYF. CDR3 in DNA: TGTGCCTGGAGTGACCAGAGCGGGTTTAGCACAGATACGCAGTATTTT.

V usage is TRBV10-3 and J usage is TRBJ1-6; TRBD1 agrees at 7 bases. Germline V gene sequence: CDR1 ENHRY, CDR2 SYGVKD. This CDR3 region has 15 residues. The J segment lost 7 bases and the V segment lost 2 bases, leaving 5 bases of the junction unmatched. The CDR3 reads CAISEGGQFNSPLHF. DNA of the CDR3: TGTGCCATCAGTGAGGGGGGACAGTTCAATTCACCCCTCCACTTT.

V is TRBV19 and J is TRBJ1-2, with 8 bases aligning to TRBD1. The length of the CDR3 is 16 residues. The V segment lost 6 bases and the J segment 4 bases; nucleotides outside the gene matches: 13. In germline, CDR1 is LNHDA, CDR2 SQIVND (reference sequence). The CDR3 loop reads CASRIRGPDTSYGYTF. CDR3 in DNA: TGTGCCAGTAGGATCAGGGGGCCCGATACGAGCTATGGCTACACCTTC.

The rearrangement links TRBV30 to TRBJ2-7; D remains unclear. The V gene lost 0 bases and the J gene lost 4 bases, with 7 bases spanning the gap. Per the germline V gene, CDR1 is GTSNPN and CDR2 is SVGIG (reference sequence). The CDR3 has 12 amino acids. Written as DNA, the CDR3 is TGTGCCTGGAGTGTACGAAGGTACGAGCAGTACTTC. The encoded protein is CAWSVRRYEQYF.

The chain employs TRBV30 and TRBJ1-2; D is possibly TRBD1 (6 bases). V was pared by 3 bases and J by 8 bases, with 13 bases between. Germline values: CDR1 GTSNPN, CDR2 SVGIG (reference sequence). The length of the CDR3 is 12 residues. CDR3 sequence: CAWSNQGSGYTF. CDR3 in DNA: TGTGCCTGGAGCAACCAGGGGAGCGGCTACACCTTC.

This clone was detected only once. This chain links TRBV30 with TRBJ1-1; D not resolved. V was cut by 2 bases and J by 1 base, with 8 bases left in between. Looked up from germline, CDR1 is GTSNPN and CDR2 is SVGIG (reference sequence). CDR3 length equals 13 residues. CDR3 amino acids: CAWSIRANTEAFF. The CDR3 bases are TGTGCCTGGAGTATCCGGGCGAACACTGAAGCTTTCTTT.

V usage is TRBV5-1 and J usage is TRBJ2-4; D is perhaps TRBD1 (6 bases). Germline lookup yields CDR1 SGHRS and CDR2 YFSETQ. The CDR3 is made up of 14 amino acids. V lost 0 bases and J 13 bases, leaving 17 bases between the germline ends. CDR3 DNA: TGCGCCAGCAGCTTGGTAGGGGACAACCTCCGGCAGTACTTC. Encoded protein: CASSLVGDNLRQYF. Combining the CDR3 with reference TRBV5-1 and TRBJ2-4 gives the whole variable domain KAGVTQTPRYLIKTRGQQVTLSCSPISGHRSVSWYQQTPGQGLQFLFEYFSETQRNKGNFPGRFSGRQFSNSRSEMNVSTLELGDSALYLCASSLVGDNLRQYFGAGTRLSVL.

The V gene is TRBV29-1, the J gene TRBJ1-5; 10 bases agree with TRBD1. The J segment lost 1 base and the V segment lost 4 bases, leaving 4 bases of the junction unmatched. This CDR3 spans 15 amino acids. Germline CDR1 reads SQVTM; CDR2 reads ANQGSEA. Written as DNA, the CDR3 is TGCAGCGTTGGACAGGGGGCTGGAAGCAATCAGCCCCAGCATTTT. It is translated as CSVGQGAGSNQPQHF. Complete variable domain (other parts from reference TRBV29-1 and TRBJ1-5): SAVISQKPSRDICQRGTSLTIQCQVDSQVTMMFWYRQQPGQSLTLIATANQGSEATYESGFVIDKFPISRPNLTFSTLTVSNMSPEDSSIYLCSVGQGAGSNQPQHFGDGTRLSIL.

V is TRBV30 and J is TRBJ1-2; 10 bases are shared with TRBD1. The CDR3 is made up of 15 amino acids. Germline CDR1 GTSNPN, CDR2 SVGIG (reference sequence). V lost 5 bases to trimming and J lost 0 bases; unmatched junction nucleotides: 6. CDR3 loop: CAWSGTGASNYGYTF. In DNA form, the CDR3 reads TGTGCCTGGTCCGGGACAGGGGCTTCTAACTATGGCTACACCTTC.

V usage is TRBV30 and J usage is TRBJ1-2; perhaps TRBD1 as D (6 bases). Germline V gene sequence: CDR1 GTSNPN, CDR2 SVGIG (reference sequence). The CDR3 loop spans 11 amino acids. The V end was cut by 4 bases, the J end by 8 bases, with 11 bases between. The CDR3 loop reads CAWKGVRGYTF. CDR3 nucleotide sequence: TGTGCCTGGAAGGGGGTACGAGGCTACACCTTC.

The chain employs TRBV9 and TRBJ1-2; 9 bases fit TRBD1. This CDR3 contains 16 residues. CDR1 is SGDLS, CDR2 YYNGEE, per germline. The V segment lost 3 bases and the J segment 6 bases; nucleotides outside the gene matches: 12. The CDR3 is CASSEALRTGDHGYTF. The CDR3 DNA sequence: TGTGCCAGCAGCGAGGCCCTCCGGACAGGGGACCATGGCTACACCTTC.

With respect to this clone: Other DNA sequences from this sample encode an identical CDR3 as well. V gene TRBV29-1 combines with J gene TRBJ2-7; 7 nucleotides match TRBD1. The CDR3 runs to 12 residues. V lost 5 bases to trimming and J lost 3 bases; unmatched junction nucleotides: 4. Germline loops: CDR1 SQVTM, CDR2 ANQGSEA. This CDR3 is CSVRDSLYEQYF. CDR3 sequence (DNA): TGCAGCGTTCGGGACAGTCTCTACGAGCAGTACTTC.

The chain links TRBV29-1 to TRBJ1-2; D is possibly TRBD1 (5 bases). The CDR3 totals 13 residues. Trimming took 5 bases from V and 4 from J, leaving 14 bases between them. Per germline, CDR1 SQVTM and CDR2 ANQGSEA. Written as DNA, the CDR3 is TGCAGCGTTAGCAGGGAAGGAATCTATGGCTACACCTTC. Residues: CSVSREGIYGYTF.

The chain links TRBV15 to TRBJ2-7; D call uncertain. The germline V gene encodes CDR1 LNHNV and CDR2 YYDKDF (reference sequence). The CDR3 loop spans 14 amino acids. Trimming stripped 0 bases from V and 6 bases from J, with 12 bases between. In DNA form, the CDR3 reads TGTGCCACCAGCAGAGATCTAGGGTCCGGCGAGCAGTACTTC. Residues: CATSRDLGSGEQYF.

This sequence joins TRBV30 and TRBJ2-2; no clear D. The germline V gene has CDR1 GTSNPN and CDR2 SVGIG (reference sequence). The ends were cut back, 1 base at V and 1 base at J, with 4 bases in the middle. CDR3 length: 13 amino acids. The CDR3 spells CAWSAGNTGELFF. As DNA, the CDR3 is TGTGCCTGGAGTGCCGGGAACACCGGGGAGCTGTTTTTT.

The chain has TRBV15 and TRBJ1-2; a possible D gene is TRBD1 (5 bases). Trimming stripped 2 bases from V and 4 bases from J, with 11 bases between. This CDR3 is built from 14 residues. Germline V lookup: CDR1 LNHNV, CDR2 YYDKDF (reference sequence). In nucleotides, the CDR3 is TGTGCCACCAGCAGACAGGGATCGGGCTATGGCTACACCTTC. It yields the protein CATSRQGSGYGYTF.

The rearrangement links TRBV29-1 to TRBJ2-3; 10 bases are shared with TRBD1. The CDR3 has 14 amino acids. Germline V gives CDR1 SQVTM, CDR2 ANQGSEA. J was trimmed by 6 bases and V by 6 bases; bases with no gene match: 9. CDR3 in DNA: TGCAGCGTGCTCCGGGACAGGGGTGGCGATACGCAGTATTTT. This codes for CSVLRDRGGDTQYF.